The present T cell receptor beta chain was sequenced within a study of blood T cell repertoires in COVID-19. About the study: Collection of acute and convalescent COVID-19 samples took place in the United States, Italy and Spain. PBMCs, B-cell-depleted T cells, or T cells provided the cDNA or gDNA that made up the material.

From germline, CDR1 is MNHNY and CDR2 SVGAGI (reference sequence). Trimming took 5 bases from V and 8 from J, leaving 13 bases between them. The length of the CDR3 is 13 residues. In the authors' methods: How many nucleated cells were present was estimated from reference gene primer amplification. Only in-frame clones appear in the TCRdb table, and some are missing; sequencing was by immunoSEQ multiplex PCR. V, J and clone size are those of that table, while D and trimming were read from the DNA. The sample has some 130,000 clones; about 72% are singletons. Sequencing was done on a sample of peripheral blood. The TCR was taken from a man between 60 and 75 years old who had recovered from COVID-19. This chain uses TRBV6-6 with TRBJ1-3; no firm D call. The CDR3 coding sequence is TGTGCCAGCAGTCCCGTCCCCCAGGACACCATATATTTT. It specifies CASSPVPQDTIYF.